Shown below are 11 T cell receptor beta chains from a single sample sequenced in a study of Ad26.COV2.S vaccination and SARS-CoV-2 variants. Data came from immunoSEQ multiplex PCR; TCRdb stores just in-frame clones and leaves some out. The table has 430,000 or so clones, 75% to 95% seen once. Treatment indicated: around 19 received Ad26.COV2.S at low or high dose, single or two shots; 5 received placebo; per-sample allocation not given. Each sample was drawn 63 days after the first injection (of vaccine or placebo). Sequences were derived from peripheral blood, sampled in a trial of Ad26.COV2.S vaccine versus placebo. The receptors stem from a person aged 18-60 years who received the Ad26.COV2.S COVID-19 vaccine or a placebo.

This clone was counted a single time. V is TRBV2 and J is TRBJ2-1; 9 positions agree with TRBD2. Germline V lookup: CDR1 SNHLY, CDR2 FYNNEI. The CDR3 is 17 residues long. With V trimmed by 1 base and J by 0 bases, 4 bases remained unmatched. The CDR3 DNA reads TGTGCCAGCAGTGAAGAAAGCGGGAGGACCTCCTACAATGAGCAGTTCTTC. Amino acid sequence: CASSEESGRTSYNEQFF.

In nucleotides, the CDR3 is TGTGCCAGCAGCTTTTCTAGTCCAGAGACCCAGTACTTC. Translating gives CASSFSSPETQYF. The V gene is TRBV7-9, the J gene TRBJ2-5; unclear D gene. The CDR3 loop spans 13 amino acids. The germline V gene has CDR1 SEHNR and CDR2 FQNEAQ (reference sequence). Trimming cost V 3 bases and J 4 bases, with 9 bases left between them.

This chain joins TRBV28 and TRBJ2-2; D unresolved. Germline values: CDR1 MDHEN, CDR2 SYDVKM. The CDR3 extends over 13 amino acids. Trimming took off 6 bases at V and 1 base at J, with 6 bases between the two ends. DNA of the CDR3: TGTGCCAGCAGGGTGGTGAACACCGGGGAGCTGTTTTTT. It codes for CASRVVNTGELFF.

The J gene is TRBJ2-1, the V gene TRBV14, with 8 bases that match TRBD1. Germline-derived CDR1 and CDR2 are SGHDN and FVKESK. V lost 5 bases, J lost 14 bases, and 8 bases stayed unmatched. The CDR3 runs to 12 residues. Here the CDR3 reads CASSTAGGREFF. The CDR3 bases are TGTGCCAGCAGCACCGCAGGGGGCAGAGAGTTCTTC.

This clone occurred a few times. The chain carries TRBV11-2 and TRBJ1-6; D gene unclear. This CDR3 contains 11 residues. V lost 5 bases and J lost 10, with 6 bases in between. CDR1 is SGHAT, CDR2 FQNNGV, per germline. The CDR3 is CASSLGSPLHF. In DNA, the CDR3 is TGTGCCAGCAGCCTGGGCTCACCCCTCCACTTT. The full variable domain, with the rest looked up from reference TRBV11-2 and TRBJ1-6, is EAGVAQSPRYKIIEKRQSVAFWCNPISGHATLYWYQQILGQGPKLLIQFQNNGVVDDSQLPKDRFSAERLKGVDSTLKIQPAKLEDSAVYLCASSLGSPLHFGNGTRLTVT.

This chain uses TRBV30 with TRBJ2-2; D may be TRBD1 (5 bases). V lost 0 bases and J lost 5, with 13 bases in between. The CDR3 has 15 amino acids. Per the germline V gene, CDR1 is GTSNPN and CDR2 is SVGIG (reference sequence). The CDR3 spells CAWSVLNQGTGELFF. CDR3 coding DNA: TGTGCCTGGAGTGTACTGAACCAGGGAACCGGGGAGCTGTTTTTT.

The genes are TRBV7-2 and TRBJ1-4; a possible D gene is TRBD1 (5 bases). The CDR3 has 13 residues. CDR1 is SGHTA, CDR2 FQGNSA, per germline. V was shortened by 3 bases and J by 7 bases, with 9 bases between the two germline ends. The CDR3 reads CASSFGGSEKLFF. Here the CDR3 DNA reads TGTGCCAGCAGCTTCGGGGGTAGTGAAAAACTGTTTTTT.

This sequence joins TRBV24-1 and TRBJ1-4; perhaps TRBD1 as D (6 bases). Trimming took 4 bases from V and 5 from J, leaving 10 bases between them. The length of the CDR3 is 14 residues. Germline V gene sequence: CDR1 KGHDR, CDR2 SFDVKD. The CDR3 sequence: CATSDSGQNEKLFF. DNA of the CDR3: TGTGCCACCAGTGACTCTGGACAGAATGAAAAACTGTTTTTT.

The sample holds one count of this clone. The genes are TRBV2 and TRBJ2-2; 8 nucleotides match TRBD1. The trim removed 7 bases at V and 7 bases at J, leaving 8 bases unmatched. CDR3 length: 14 amino acids. Germline V gives CDR1 SNHLY, CDR2 FYNNEI. As DNA, the CDR3 is TGTGCCAGCATCGGCAGGGGGCAAGTCGGGGAGCTGTTTTTT. Translation: CASIGRGQVGELFF.

This chain uses TRBV18 with TRBJ1-4, with 7 bases lining up with TRBD1. V dropped 2 bases and J dropped 7; count of bases not matched to a gene: 7. Germline V gene data show CDR1 as KGHSH and CDR2 as LQKENI. CDR3 length: 15 residues. In DNA, the CDR3 is TGTGCCAGCTCACCAGACAGACAGGGAGGTGAAAAACTGTTTTTT. Amino acid sequence: CASSPDRQGGEKLFF.

This chain uses TRBV5-4 with TRBJ2-6; D may correspond to TRBD1 or TRBD2 (6 bases each). This CDR3 is built from 15 residues. V was shortened by 4 bases and J by 2 bases, with 10 bases between the two germline ends. Germline lookup yields CDR1 SGHNT and CDR2 YYREEE (reference sequence). CDR3 protein: CASSGGPTGANVLTF. The CDR3 coding sequence is TGTGCCAGCAGCGGGGGGCCAACTGGGGCCAACGTCCTGACTTTC.